The 26 T cell receptor beta chains presented below share a single source sample, sequenced in a study of blood T cell repertoires in COVID-19. Using immunoSEQ multiplex PCR, the repertoire was profiled, and TCRdb retains in-frame clones only, with some absent. The table records 200,000 to 250,000 clones, 82% of them present only once. The material sequenced was peripheral blood. The source is a woman aged 70-85 years with acute or convalescent COVID-19.

The chain employs TRBV7-9 and TRBJ1-4, with a possible D match to TRBD1 (5 bases). Trimming stripped 2 bases from V and 3 bases from J, with 10 bases between. This CDR3 comprises 15 residues. CDR1 is SEHNR and CDR2 is FQNEAQ in the germline V gene (reference sequence). CDR3 DNA: TGTGCCAGCAGCTTACAGGGAACTTCTAATGAAAAACTGTTTTTT. It yields the protein CASSLQGTSNEKLFF.

This clone came up once. The CDR3, as DNA: TGTGCCAGCAGTTCGACCCGGGACAGAACTGAAGCTTTCTTT. Protein: CASSSTRDRTEAFF. The J gene is TRBJ1-1, the V gene TRBV2; 7 nucleotides line up with TRBD1. CDR1 and CDR2 (germline): SNHLY, FYNNEI. After removal of 5 bases from V and 5 bases from J, the junction contained 8 bases not matched to a gene. The CDR3 extends over 14 amino acids. Filled out from reference TRBV2 and TRBJ1-1, the complete variable domain reads EPEVTQTPSHQVTQMGQEVILRCVPISNHLYFYWYRQILGQKVEFLVSFYNNEISEKSEIFDDQFSVERPDGSNFTLKIRSTKLEDSAMYFCASSSTRDRTEAFFGQGTRLTVV.

The CDR3 reads CASSSAGSLNTEAFF. The CDR3 region has the DNA TGTGCCAGCAGTTCGGCAGGGTCACTTAACACTGAAGCTTTCTTT. The rearrangement links TRBV6-2 or TRBV6-3 to TRBJ1-1; a weak D match, TRBD1 (5 bases). Per the germline V gene, CDR1 is MNHEY and CDR2 is SVGEGT. Trimming shortened V by 4 bases and J by 2 bases, and 14 bases separated the two germline ends. The CDR3 length is 15 residues.

The rearrangement joins TRBV19 to TRBJ2-1, with 14 bases identical to TRBD2. In germline, CDR1 is LNHDA, CDR2 SQIVND (reference sequence). CDR3 length equals 18 residues. J lost 2 bases, V lost 4 bases, and 7 bases had no gene match. CDR3 sequence: CASSSRTSGGKTYNEQFF. The CDR3 nucleotides read TGTGCCAGTAGTAGCCGGACTAGCGGGGGGAAAACCTACAATGAGCAGTTCTTC.

The rearrangement links TRBV25-1 to TRBJ1-6; the D is unclear. The germline V gene encodes CDR1 MGHDK and CDR2 SYGVNS. V gave up 7 bases and J gave up 5 bases, with 12 bases separating them. The CDR3 consists of 14 residues. The CDR3 reads CASTPGANNSPLHF. The DNA for the CDR3 is TGTGCCAGCACCCCGGGTGCAAATAATTCACCCCTCCACTTT.

J is TRBJ2-4 and V is TRBV5-1; D is possibly TRBD1 (6 bases). The CDR3 is 15 amino acids. Trimming took 7 bases from V and 7 from J, leaving 21 bases between them. Germline-derived CDR1 and CDR2 are SGHRS and YFSETQ. In DNA, the CDR3 is TGCGCCAGCGCCGTGACAGGATTTGAGAATAACATTCAGTACTTC. Protein product: CASAVTGFENNIQYF.

The sample holds many counts of this clone. The gene calls are TRBV3-1 (or the pseudogene TRBV3-2) and TRBJ1-6; D not certain. The CDR3 sequence is 18 residues long. The germline V and J ends were trimmed by 2 bases and 0 bases, with 14 bases remaining between them. CDR1 and CDR2 from the germline V gene are LGHDT and YNNKEL (reference sequence). DNA of the CDR3: TGTGCCAGCAGCCAATCTTGGGCAGGAAGCTCCTATAATTCACCCCTCCACTTT. It encodes CASSQSWAGSSYNSPLHF.

This rearrangement joins TRBV9 to TRBJ2-3; 16 bases are a match to TRBD2. CDR3 length: 18 residues. The V gene's germline CDR1 is SGDLS and CDR2 YYNGEE. After removal of 1 base from V and 8 bases from J, the junction contained 10 bases not matched to a gene. The CDR3 nucleotides are TGTGCCAGCAGCGTAACCGCTGGGACTAGCGGGGGGGTTGGTACGCAGTATTTT. Translation gives CASSVTAGTSGGVGTQYF.

The rearrangement joins TRBV4-3 to TRBJ1-3; maybe TRBD1 (5 bases). The CDR3 has 16 amino acids. Germline assignment: CDR1 LGHNA and CDR2 YSLEER. The V end was cut by 3 bases, the J end by 0 bases, with 12 bases between. CDR3 region: CASSQYRSSSGNTIYF. The CDR3, as DNA: TGCGCCAGCAGCCAGTACAGGTCCAGCTCTGGAAACACCATATATTTT.

V and J are TRBV19 and TRBJ1-5; TRBD1 matches 11 bases. The CDR3 is 14 amino acids. V lost 5 bases to trimming and J lost 6 bases; unmatched junction nucleotides: 3. The germline V gene has CDR1 LNHDA and CDR2 SQIVND (reference sequence). The CDR3 region has the DNA TGTGCCAGTAGTGGGACAGGGGGGCTTCAGCCCCAGCATTTT. It encodes CASSGTGGLQPQHF.

V usage is TRBV28 and J usage is TRBJ1-2; possible D gene TRBD1, 5 bases. Trimming removed 6 bases at V and 3 bases at J, with 14 bases between. The germline V gene has CDR1 MDHEN and CDR2 SYDVKM. This CDR3 contains 14 residues. CDR3 in DNA: TGTGCCAGCAGCTACGCCGGGACTGACTATGGCTACACCTTC. Translated: CASSYAGTDYGYTF.

A single count supports this clone. The V and J genes are TRBV7-9 and TRBJ1-1; a possible D gene is TRBD1 (6 bases). Germline CDR1 and CDR2: SEHNR and FQNEAQ (reference sequence). V was trimmed by 7 bases and J by 11 bases, leaving 14 bases between them. The CDR3 has 11 residues. The CDR3 nucleotides are TGTGCCAGCATCCAAACAGGGTTGGCTTTCTTT. Its translation: CASIQTGLAFF. Based on the CDR3 plus reference TRBV7-9 and TRBJ1-1, the full variable domain is DTGVSQNPRHKITKRGQNVTFRCDPISEHNRLYWYRQTLGQGPEFLTYFQNEAQLEKSRLLSDRFSAERPKGSFSTLEIQRTEQGDSAMYLCASIQTGLAFFGQGTRLTVV.

This clone was detected only once. The rearrangement uses TRBV28 and TRBJ1-6; 7 bases are shared with TRBD1. The ends lost 8 bases at V and 7 bases at J; junction bases unmatched: 11. The CDR3 sequence is 15 residues long. Germline V gene sequence: CDR1 MDHEN, CDR2 SYDVKM. This CDR3 is CASPPPGQTNSPLHF. In DNA form, the CDR3 reads TGTGCCAGCCCCCCTCCGGGACAGACGAATTCACCCCTCCACTTT.

The rearrangement links TRBV11-2 to TRBJ2-2; weak D call: TRBD1 (6 bases). The V end was cut by 5 bases, the J end by 1 base, with 8 bases between. The length of the CDR3 is 14 residues. Germline V lookup: CDR1 SGHAT, CDR2 FQNNGV. Here the CDR3 DNA reads TGTGCCAGCAGCGAACAGGGGAACACCGGGGAGCTGTTTTTT. This translates into CASSEQGNTGELFF.

J is TRBJ2-5 and V is TRBV28; 12 nucleotides line up with TRBD2. The CDR3 has 17 amino acids. In germline, CDR1 is MDHEN, CDR2 SYDVKM. V dropped 3 bases and J dropped 7; count of bases not matched to a gene: 12. The chain's CDR3 is CASSFGRLAGGPGTQYF. Here the CDR3 DNA reads TGTGCCAGCAGTTTTGGGCGTCTAGCGGGGGGGCCTGGGACCCAGTACTTC.

Ten or more counts support this clone. The V and J genes are TRBV3-1 (or the pseudogene TRBV3-2) and TRBJ1-2, with 7 bases matching TRBD1. The CDR3 covers 12 residues. The trim removed 7 bases at V and 14 bases at J, leaving 13 bases unmatched. Germline V gives CDR1 LGHDT, CDR2 YNNKEL (reference sequence). This CDR3 is CASNGGTGEKTF. CDR3 DNA sequence: TGTGCCAGCAACGGGGGAACAGGGGAGAAAACCTTC.

This chain links TRBV10-3 with TRBJ1-5; possible D gene TRBD1, 5 bases. The CDR3 runs to 16 residues. Trimming took off 0 bases at V and 7 bases at J, with 16 bases between the two ends. Germline-derived CDR1 and CDR2 are ENHRY and SYGVKD. The CDR3 protein is CAISESTGGARQPQHF. As DNA, the CDR3 is TGTGCCATCAGTGAGTCGACTGGCGGGGCCCGCCAGCCCCAGCATTTT.

The J gene is TRBJ1-1, the V gene TRBV4-2, with TRBD1 matching over 9 bases. Germline loops: CDR1 LGHNA, CDR2 YNFKEQ. V gave up 0 bases and J gave up 6 bases; unmatched junction bases: 11. This CDR3 contains 17 residues. CDR3 protein: CASSQDRSGQGPPEAFF. The CDR3 DNA reads as TGTGCCAGCAGCCAAGATCGGTCGGGACAGGGCCCTCCTGAAGCTTTCTTT.

The chain uses TRBV3-1 (or the pseudogene TRBV3-2) and TRBJ1-2; D perhaps matches TRBD1 (6 bases). The CDR3 is 11 residues long. The germline V gene encodes CDR1 LGHDT and CDR2 YNNKEL (reference sequence). V was pared by 9 bases and J by 4 bases, with 9 bases between. CDR3 region: CASQGSYGYTF. The DNA for the CDR3 is TGTGCCAGTCAGGGGAGCTATGGCTACACCTTC.

The rearrangement joins TRBV7-2 to TRBJ1-4; tentatively, D is TRBD1 (5 bases). The germline CDR1 and CDR2 sequences are SGHTA and FQGNSA. The CDR3 contains 13 residues. Trimming shortened V by 4 bases and J by 14 bases, and 17 bases separated the two germline ends. CDR3 loop: CASSSRGSRGLFF. Written as DNA, the CDR3 is TGTGCCAGCAGCTCTCGGGGGAGCCGAGGGCTGTTTTTT.

V usage is TRBV10-1 and J usage is TRBJ2-7; 7 bases agree with TRBD1. The V segment lost 0 bases and the J segment 2 bases; nucleotides outside the gene matches: 7. The CDR3 length is 16 residues. Germline lookup yields CDR1 WNHNN and CDR2 SYGVQD (reference sequence). CDR3 DNA sequence: TGCGCCAGCAGTGAGTCAGACAGGGTGCCTACCTACGAGCAGTACTTC. Translating it yields CASSESDRVPTYEQYF.

The rearrangement joins TRBV19 to TRBJ2-7; 8 bases are a match to TRBD1. V trimming: 4 bases; J trimming: 7 bases; junction bases outside the gene matches: 9. The CDR3 loop spans 14 amino acids. Germline V lookup: CDR1 LNHDA, CDR2 SQIVND (reference sequence). This CDR3 reads CASSRGQETREQYF. The CDR3 nucleotides are TGTGCCAGTAGTAGGGGACAGGAAACTAGGGAGCAGTACTTC.

The V gene is TRBV29-1, the J gene TRBJ2-5, with D unresolved. Germline V gene data show CDR1 as SQVTM and CDR2 as ANQGSEA. V was trimmed by 3 bases and J by 4 bases, leaving 6 bases between them. This CDR3 is 11 amino acids long. The CDR3 protein is CSVEPGETQYF. In DNA, the CDR3 is TGCAGCGTTGAGCCCGGAGAGACCCAGTACTTC.

The rearrangement links TRBV6-5 to TRBJ2-1, with 11 bases matching TRBD1. Trimming took 6 bases from V and 2 from J; bases not matched to a gene: 3. CDR1 is MNHEY and CDR2 is SVGAGI in the germline V gene. The CDR3 is made up of 15 amino acids. CDR3 in DNA: TGTGCCAGCAGACCGGACAGGGGGCCCTACAATGAGCAGTTCTTC. The encoded protein is CASRPDRGPYNEQFF.

V is TRBV6-6 and J is TRBJ1-5; D is perhaps TRBD1 (5 bases). The CDR3 is 13 residues long. The germline V and J ends were trimmed by 6 bases and 0 bases, with 6 bases remaining between them. Germline CDR1 and CDR2: MNHNY and SVGAGI (reference sequence). The CDR3 DNA is TGTGCCAGCAGACAGGCTAGCAATCAGCCCCAGCATTTT. This sequence encodes CASRQASNQPQHF.

CDR3 nucleotides: TGTGCCAGCAGCCTCGACAGGGGGCGAGCTGGAAACACCATATATTTT. It yields the protein CASSLDRGRAGNTIYF. The V gene is TRBV7-2, the J gene TRBJ1-3, with TRBD1 identical over 10 bases. Germline CDR1 is SGHTA and CDR2 is FQGNSA. The V gene end was trimmed by 5 bases and the J gene end by 2 bases; junction bases not matched to a gene: 6. CDR3 length equals 16 residues.